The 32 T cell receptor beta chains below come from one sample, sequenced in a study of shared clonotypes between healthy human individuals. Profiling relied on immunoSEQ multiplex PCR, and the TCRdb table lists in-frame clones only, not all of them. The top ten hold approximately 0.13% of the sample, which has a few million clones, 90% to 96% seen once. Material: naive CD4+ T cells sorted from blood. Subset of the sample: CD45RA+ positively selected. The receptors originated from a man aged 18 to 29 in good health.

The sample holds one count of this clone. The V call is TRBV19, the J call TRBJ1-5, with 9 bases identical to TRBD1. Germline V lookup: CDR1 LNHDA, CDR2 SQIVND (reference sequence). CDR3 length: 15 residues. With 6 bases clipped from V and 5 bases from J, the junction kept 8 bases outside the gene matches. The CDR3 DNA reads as TGTGCCAGTAGCCTCCCCGGACAGGGGCATCAGCCCCAGCATTTT. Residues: CASSLPGQGHQPQHF.

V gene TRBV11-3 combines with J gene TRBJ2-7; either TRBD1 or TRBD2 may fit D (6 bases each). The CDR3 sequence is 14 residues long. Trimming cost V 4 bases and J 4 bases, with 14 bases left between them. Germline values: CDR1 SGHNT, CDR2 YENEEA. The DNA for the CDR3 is TGTGCCAGCAGCTCGGGGGACACTAGTTACGAGCAGTACTTC. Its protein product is CASSSGDTSYEQYF.

The CDR3 DNA reads as TGTGCCAGCAGCGTAGGACTCCGAGGCGGGACCGAAAAACTGTTTTTT. Amino acid sequence: CASSVGLRGGTEKLFF. The V gene is TRBV9, the J gene TRBJ1-4; D might be TRBD1 (5 bases). The V gene lost 0 bases and the J gene lost 8 bases, with 17 bases spanning the gap. Looked up from germline, CDR1 is SGDLS and CDR2 is YYNGEE. The CDR3 totals 16 residues.

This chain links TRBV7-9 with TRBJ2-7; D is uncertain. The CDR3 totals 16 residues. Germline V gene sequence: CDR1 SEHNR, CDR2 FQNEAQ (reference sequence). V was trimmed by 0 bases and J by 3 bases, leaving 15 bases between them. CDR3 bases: TGTGCCAGCAGCTTAGCGCAAGGATTGAAAAACTACGAGCAGTACTTC. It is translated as CASSLAQGLKNYEQYF.

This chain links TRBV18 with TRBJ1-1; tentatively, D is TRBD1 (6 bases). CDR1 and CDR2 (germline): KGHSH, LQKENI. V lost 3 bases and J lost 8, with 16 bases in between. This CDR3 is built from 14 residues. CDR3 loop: CASSPMDRAQEAFF. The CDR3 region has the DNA TGTGCCAGCTCACCTATGGACAGAGCCCAAGAAGCTTTCTTT.

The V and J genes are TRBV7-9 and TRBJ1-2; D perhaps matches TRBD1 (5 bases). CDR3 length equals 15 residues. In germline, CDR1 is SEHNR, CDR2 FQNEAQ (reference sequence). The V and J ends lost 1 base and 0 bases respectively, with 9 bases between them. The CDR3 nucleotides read TGTGCCAGCAGCTTAGTACAGGCAGCTAACTATGGCTACACCTTC. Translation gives CASSLVQAANYGYTF. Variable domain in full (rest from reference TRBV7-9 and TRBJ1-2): DTGVSQNPRHKITKRGQNVTFRCDPISEHNRLYWYRQTLGQGPEFLTYFQNEAQLEKSRLLSDRFSAERPKGSFSTLEIQRTEQGDSAMYLCASSLVQAANYGYTFGSGTRLTVV.

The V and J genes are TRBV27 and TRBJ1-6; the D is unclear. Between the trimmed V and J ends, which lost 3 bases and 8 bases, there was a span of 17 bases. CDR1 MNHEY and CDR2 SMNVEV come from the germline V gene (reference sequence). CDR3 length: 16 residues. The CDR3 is CASSFAAGRGYSPLHF. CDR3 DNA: TGTGCCAGCAGTTTTGCCGCCGGGCGAGGATATTCACCCCTCCACTTT.

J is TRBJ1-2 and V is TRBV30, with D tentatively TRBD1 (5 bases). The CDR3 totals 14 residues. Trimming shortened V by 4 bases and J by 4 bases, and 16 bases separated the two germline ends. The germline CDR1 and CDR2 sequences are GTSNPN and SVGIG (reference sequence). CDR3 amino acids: CAWTTSGTIYGYTF. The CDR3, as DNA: TGTGCCTGGACCACCTCCGGGACTATCTATGGCTACACCTTC.

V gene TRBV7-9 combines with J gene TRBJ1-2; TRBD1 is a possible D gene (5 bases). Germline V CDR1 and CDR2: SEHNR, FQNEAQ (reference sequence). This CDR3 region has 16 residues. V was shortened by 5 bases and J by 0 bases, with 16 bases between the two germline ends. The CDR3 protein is CASSVHGTFPNYGYTF. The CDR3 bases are TGTGCCAGCAGCGTGCACGGGACCTTCCCTAACTATGGCTACACCTTC. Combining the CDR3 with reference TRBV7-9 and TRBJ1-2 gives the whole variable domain DTGVSQNPRHKITKRGQNVTFRCDPISEHNRLYWYRQTLGQGPEFLTYFQNEAQLEKSRLLSDRFSAERPKGSFSTLEIQRTEQGDSAMYLCASSVHGTFPNYGYTFGSGTRLTVV.

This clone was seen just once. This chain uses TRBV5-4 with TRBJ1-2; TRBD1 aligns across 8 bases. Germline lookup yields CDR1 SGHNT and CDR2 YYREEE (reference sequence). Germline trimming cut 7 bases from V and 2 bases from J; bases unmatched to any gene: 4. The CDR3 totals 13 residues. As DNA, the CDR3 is TGTGCCAGCGCTACAGGGGGGAACTATGGCTACACCTTC. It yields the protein CASATGGNYGYTF.

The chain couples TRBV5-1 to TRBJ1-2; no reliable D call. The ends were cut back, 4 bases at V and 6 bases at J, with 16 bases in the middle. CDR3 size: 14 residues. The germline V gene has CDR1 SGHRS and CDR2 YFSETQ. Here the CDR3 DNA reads TGCGCCAGCAGCCCCTCAATTCAGACGGATGGCTACACCTTC. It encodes CASSPSIQTDGYTF.

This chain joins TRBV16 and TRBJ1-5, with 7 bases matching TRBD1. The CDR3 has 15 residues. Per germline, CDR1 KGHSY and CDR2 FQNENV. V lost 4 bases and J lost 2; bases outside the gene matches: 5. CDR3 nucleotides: TGTGCCAGCAGCCGAGGGGGCGGGGGCAATCAGCCCCAGCATTTT. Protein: CASSRGGGGNQPQHF.

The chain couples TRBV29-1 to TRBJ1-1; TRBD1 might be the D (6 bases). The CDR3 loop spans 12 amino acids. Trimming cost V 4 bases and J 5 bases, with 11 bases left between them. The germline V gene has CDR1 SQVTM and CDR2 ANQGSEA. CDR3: CSVARGETEAFF. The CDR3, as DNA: TGCAGCGTTGCCAGGGGCGAGACTGAAGCTTTCTTT.

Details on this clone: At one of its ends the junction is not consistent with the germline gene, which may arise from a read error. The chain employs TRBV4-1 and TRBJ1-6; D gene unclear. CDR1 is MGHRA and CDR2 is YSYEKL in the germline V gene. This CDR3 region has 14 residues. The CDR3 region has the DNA TGCGCCAGCACCCAAGCCGCCTATAATTCACCCCTCCACTTT. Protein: CASTQAAYNSPLHF.

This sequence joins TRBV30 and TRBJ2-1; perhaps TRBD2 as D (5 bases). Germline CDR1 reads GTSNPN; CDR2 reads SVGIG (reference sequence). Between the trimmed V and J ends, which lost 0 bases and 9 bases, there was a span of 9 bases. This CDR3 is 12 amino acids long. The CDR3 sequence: CAWSVREAEQFF. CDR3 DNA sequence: TGTGCCTGGAGTGTACGGGAAGCTGAGCAGTTCTTC.

CDR3 in DNA: TGTGCCTGGAGACTAGCGGGGGCCGAAGAGACCCAGTACTTC. Residues: CAWRLAGAEETQYF. The chain joins TRBV30 to TRBJ2-5, with 11 bases aligning to TRBD2. The trim removed 3 bases at V and 3 bases at J, leaving 3 bases unmatched. This CDR3 region has 14 residues. CDR1 is GTSNPN, CDR2 SVGIG, per germline (reference sequence).

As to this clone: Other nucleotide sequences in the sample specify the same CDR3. CDR3 coding DNA: TGTGCCAGCAGTTACCTGGGACAGGACAATCAGCCCCAGCATTTT. The encoded protein is CASSYLGQDNQPQHF. The rearrangement joins TRBV6-6 to TRBJ1-5, with 8 bases lining up with TRBD1. The CDR3 has 15 amino acids. The V segment lost 2 bases and the J segment 3 bases; nucleotides outside the gene matches: 3. CDR1 is MNHNY and CDR2 is SVGAGI in the germline V gene (reference sequence).

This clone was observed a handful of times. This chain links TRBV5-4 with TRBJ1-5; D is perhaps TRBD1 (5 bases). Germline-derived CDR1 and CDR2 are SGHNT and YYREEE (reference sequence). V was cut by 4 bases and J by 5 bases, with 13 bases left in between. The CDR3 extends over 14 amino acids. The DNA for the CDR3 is TGTGCCAGCAGCAGCCGGCCGGGGGATCAGCCCCAGCATTTT. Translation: CASSSRPGDQPQHF.

The CDR3 DNA is TGTGCCTGGAACAGGGTCACGAACACCGGGGAGCTGTTTTTT. This sequence encodes CAWNRVTNTGELFF. The chain recombines TRBV30 with TRBJ2-2, with a weak D call TRBD1 (6 bases). V lost 4 bases to trimming and J lost 0 bases, with 9 bases between them. Germline V gives CDR1 GTSNPN, CDR2 SVGIG (reference sequence). This CDR3 contains 14 residues.

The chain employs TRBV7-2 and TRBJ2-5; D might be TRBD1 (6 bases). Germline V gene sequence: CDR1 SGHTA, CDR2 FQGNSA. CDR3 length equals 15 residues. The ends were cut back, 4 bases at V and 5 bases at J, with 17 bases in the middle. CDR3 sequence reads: CASSSQGPLVETQYF. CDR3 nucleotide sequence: TGTGCCAGCAGCTCTCAGGGGCCCCTTGTCGAGACCCAGTACTTC.

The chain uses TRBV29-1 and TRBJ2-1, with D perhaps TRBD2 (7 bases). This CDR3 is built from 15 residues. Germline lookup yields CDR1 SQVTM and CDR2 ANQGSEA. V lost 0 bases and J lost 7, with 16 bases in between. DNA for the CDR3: TGCAGCGTTGAAGAAATAAGGGGGAGGGTTAATGAGCAGTTCTTC. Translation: CSVEEIRGRVNEQFF.

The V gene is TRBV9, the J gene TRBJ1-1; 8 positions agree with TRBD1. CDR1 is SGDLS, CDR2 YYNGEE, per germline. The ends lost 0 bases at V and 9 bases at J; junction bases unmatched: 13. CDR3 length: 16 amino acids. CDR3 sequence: CASSVATEGDRSKAFF. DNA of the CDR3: TGTGCCAGCAGCGTAGCTACGGAGGGGGACAGGAGCAAAGCTTTCTTT.

The chain's CDR3 is CASSYEGTQYF. CDR3 DNA sequence: TGTGCCAGCAGTTACGAGGGGACCCAGTACTTC. The chain joins TRBV28 to TRBJ2-5; D is possibly TRBD2 (5 bases). V lost 4 bases, J lost 7 bases, and 7 bases lay in between. This CDR3 has 11 amino acids. Germline CDR1 and CDR2: MDHEN and SYDVKM.

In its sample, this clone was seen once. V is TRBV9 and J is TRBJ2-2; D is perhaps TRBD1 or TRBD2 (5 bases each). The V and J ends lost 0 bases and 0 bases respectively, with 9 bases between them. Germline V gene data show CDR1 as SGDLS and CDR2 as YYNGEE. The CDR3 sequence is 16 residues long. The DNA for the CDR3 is TGTGCCAGCAGCGTAGAATGGGGGACGAACACCGGGGAGCTGTTTTTT. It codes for CASSVEWGTNTGELFF. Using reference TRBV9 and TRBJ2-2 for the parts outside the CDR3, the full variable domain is DSGVTQTPKHLITATGQRVTLRCSPRSGDLSVYWYQQSLDQGLQFLIQYYNGEERAKGNILERFSAQQFPDLHSELNLSSLELGDSALYFCASSVEWGTNTGELFFGEGSRLTVL.

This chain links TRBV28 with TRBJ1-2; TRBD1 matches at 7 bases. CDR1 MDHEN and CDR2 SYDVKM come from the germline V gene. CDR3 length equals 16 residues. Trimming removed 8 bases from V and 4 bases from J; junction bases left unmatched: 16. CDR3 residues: CASRNPGGAGGYGYTF. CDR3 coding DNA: TGTGCCAGCCGAAATCCCGGTGGGGCAGGGGGCTATGGCTACACCTTC.

This CDR3 is CASSSGVNTGELFF. CDR3 bases: TGTGCCAGCAGTTCAGGGGTGAACACCGGGGAGCTGTTTTTT. The rearrangement joins TRBV2 to TRBJ2-2; D possibly corresponds to TRBD1 (6 bases). This CDR3 is built from 14 residues. V was pared by 5 bases and J by 1 base, with 8 bases between. Germline V CDR1 and CDR2: SNHLY, FYNNEI. Variable domain in full (rest from reference TRBV2 and TRBJ2-2): EPEVTQTPSHQVTQMGQEVILRCVPISNHLYFYWYRQILGQKVEFLVSFYNNEISEKSEIFDDQFSVERPDGSNFTLKIRSTKLEDSAMYFCASSSGVNTGELFFGEGSRLTVL.

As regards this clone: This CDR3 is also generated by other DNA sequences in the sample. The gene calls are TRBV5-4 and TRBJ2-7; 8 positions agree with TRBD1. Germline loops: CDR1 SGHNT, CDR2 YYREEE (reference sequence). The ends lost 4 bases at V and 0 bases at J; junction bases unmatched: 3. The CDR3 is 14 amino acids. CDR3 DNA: TGTGCCAGCAGCAGACAGGGGCACTCCTACGAGCAGTACTTC. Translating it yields CASSRQGHSYEQYF.

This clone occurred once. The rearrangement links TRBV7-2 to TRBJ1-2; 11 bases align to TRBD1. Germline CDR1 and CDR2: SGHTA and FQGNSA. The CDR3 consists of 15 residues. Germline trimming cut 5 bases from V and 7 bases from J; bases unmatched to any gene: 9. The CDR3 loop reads CASSPGTGGLSGYTF. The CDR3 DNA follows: TGTGCCAGCAGCCCAGGGACAGGGGGGTTGAGTGGCTACACCTTC.

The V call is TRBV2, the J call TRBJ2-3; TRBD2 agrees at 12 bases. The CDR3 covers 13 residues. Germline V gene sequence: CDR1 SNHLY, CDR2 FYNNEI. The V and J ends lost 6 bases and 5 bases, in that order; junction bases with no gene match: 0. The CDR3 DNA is TGTGCCAGCAGACTAGCGGGGGGAGATACGCAGTATTTT. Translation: CASRLAGGDTQYF.

Here the CDR3 DNA reads TGTGCCAGCAGCCTTAGTTATGGGTCCTACAATGAGCAGTTCTTC. It specifies CASSLSYGSYNEQFF. V gene TRBV7-2 combines with J gene TRBJ2-1, with D unclear. The CDR3 spans 15 residues. With 5 bases removed from V and 1 base from J, the gap between germline ends came to 12 bases. The germline gives CDR1 SGHTA, CDR2 FQGNSA.

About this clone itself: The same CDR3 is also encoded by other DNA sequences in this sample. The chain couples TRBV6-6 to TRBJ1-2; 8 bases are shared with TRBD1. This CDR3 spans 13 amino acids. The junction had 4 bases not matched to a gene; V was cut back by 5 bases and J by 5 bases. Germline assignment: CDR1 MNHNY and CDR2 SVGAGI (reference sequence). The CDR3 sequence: CASSGQGSYGYTF. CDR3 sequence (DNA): TGTGCCAGCAGTGGACAGGGCTCGTATGGCTACACCTTC.

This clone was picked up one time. Here the CDR3 DNA reads TGCGCCAGCAGCCATGCTCAGGGACAGACCTATGGCTACACCTTC. Encoded protein: CASSHAQGQTYGYTF. V and J are TRBV4-1 and TRBJ1-2, with 7 positions matching TRBD1. Per germline, CDR1 MGHRA and CDR2 YSYEKL. J gave up 4 bases and V 3 bases, and 8 bases lay outside the gene matches. The length of the CDR3 is 15 residues.